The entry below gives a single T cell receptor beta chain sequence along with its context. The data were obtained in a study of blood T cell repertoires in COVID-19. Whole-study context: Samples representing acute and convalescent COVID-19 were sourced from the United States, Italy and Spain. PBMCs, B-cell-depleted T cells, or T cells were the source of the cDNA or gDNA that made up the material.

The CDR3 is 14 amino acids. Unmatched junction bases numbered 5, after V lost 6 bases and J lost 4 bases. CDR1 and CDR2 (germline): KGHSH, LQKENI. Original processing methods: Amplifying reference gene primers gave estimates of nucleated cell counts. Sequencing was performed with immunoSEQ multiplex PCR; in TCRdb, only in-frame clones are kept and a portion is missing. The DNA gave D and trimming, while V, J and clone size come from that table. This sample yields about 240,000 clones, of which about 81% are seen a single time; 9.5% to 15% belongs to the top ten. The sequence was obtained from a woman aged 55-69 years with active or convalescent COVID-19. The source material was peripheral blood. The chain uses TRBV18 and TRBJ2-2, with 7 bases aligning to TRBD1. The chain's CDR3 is CASSWDSLTGELFF. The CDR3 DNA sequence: TGTGCCAGCTCTTGGGACAGCCTCACCGGGGAGCTGTTTTTT.